This is a list of T cell receptor beta chains from one sample in a study of cytomegalovirus exposure and HLA in healthy donors. TCRdb's table, derived via immunoSEQ multiplex PCR, lists solely in-frame clones and lacks some. The table has over 150,000 clones, around 77% seen once. Sequenced sample: PBMCs. The receptors derive from a woman aged 30 to 39 in good health and CMV-seronegative. CDR3s include the opening cysteine and the closing phenylalanine or tryptophan.

V gene	J gene	CDR3 protein
TRBV5-4	-	CASSVMGQGFSYEQYF
TRBV5-8	TRBJ1-1	CASSLDRRNTEAFF
TRBV7-9	TRBJ1-1	CASSLELEAFF
TRBV7-9	TRBJ2-5	CASSLSGEQYF
TRBV7-8	TRBJ1-1	CASSLAQGVGITEAFF
TRBV19	TRBJ2-1	CASSIAGGTYNEQFF
TRBV7-9	TRBJ1-4	CASSGRGPLNEKLFF
TRBV29-1	TRBJ2-5	CSVGQFQETQYF
TRBV5-1	TRBJ2-7	CASSRYGTSARYEQYF
TRBV19	TRBJ1-4	CASSIHPRNNEKLFF
TRBV7-9	TRBJ1-5	CASSLAINQPQHF
TRBV6-1	TRBJ2-3	CASSEVPTLAGGLDTQYF
TRBV11-2	TRBJ2-1	CASSLVVDWHHEQFF
TRBV9	TRBJ1-2	CASSSRPGGCGYTF
TRBV11-2	TRBJ2-7	CASSPYYEQYF
TRBV27	TRBJ1-1	CASRRTELGTEAFF
TRBV11-2	TRBJ1-2	CASSLEPQGGYGYTF
TRBV30	TRBJ1-5	CAWSLTSGSNQPQHF
TRBV27	TRBJ2-7	CASSLKPQGAYEQYF
TRBV19	TRBJ2-2	CAGRASGIAGELFF
TRBV6-5	TRBJ1-4	CASSYSAGGEKLFF
TRBV7-9	TRBJ2-7	CASSFPDDRVWDEQYF
TRBV2	TRBJ1-5	CASSENQAPVFNQPQHF
TRBV10-1	TRBJ2-7	CASKLAAEQYF
TRBV5-1	TRBJ2-7	CASSQQGNSYEQYF
TRBV6-5	TRBJ2-2	CASAGTGATGELFF
TRBV7-9	TRBJ2-3	CASSSTGGPPRLFTDTQYF
TRBV5-1	TRBJ1-2	CASSLTGQGYGYTF
TRBV28	TRBJ1-3	CASSLQGVANTIYF
TRBV5-1	TRBJ2-2	CASSLGGRWNTGELFF
TRBV2	TRBJ1-1	CASSSDRNTEAFF
TRBV9	TRBJ2-1	CASSVVYGEPVAEQFF
TRBV2	TRBJ1-2	CASSYREGYGYTF
TRBV5-1	TRBJ1-6	CASSLDRGFSPLHF
TRBV4-2	TRBJ2-1	CASSQPTTFSEQFF
TRBV2	TRBJ1-2	CASIGQSYGYTF
TRBV7-9	TRBJ2-7	CSSSLGGGEQYF
TRBV27	TRBJ2-3	CASSLGRWPLSTDTQYF
TRBV10-2	TRBJ2-1	CASSDVAGSYNEQFF
TRBV15	TRBJ2-3	CATSRDLTGQSSTDTQYF
TRBV9	TRBJ2-2	CASSGGLAANTGELFF
TRBV4-2	TRBJ1-5	CASSQSGQDQPQHF
TRBV28	TRBJ1-6	CAASRAYNSPLHF
TRBV18	TRBJ1-1	CASSPPGDTEAFF
TRBV29-1	TRBJ2-7	CSVEDLYEQYF
TRBV4-1	TRBJ2-2	CASKGAGETGELFF
TRBV15	TRBJ1-1	CATSRVLGLGDTEAFF
TRBV5-4	TRBJ1-1	CASSLGWRGTTEAFF
TRBV28	TRBJ2-7	CASRLGVEQYF
TRBV5-1	TRBJ2-5	CASSPPGETQYF
TRBV30	TRBJ2-3	CAWSVLATSTDTQYF
TRBV5-1	TRBJ2-7	CASSSGGLAGGTEQYF
TRBV7-9	TRBJ1-5	CSSSLAPGTINQPQHF
TRBV11-2	TRBJ2-2	CASQLAGGNTGELFF
TRBV19	TRBJ2-7	CASSISGATYEQYF
TRBV29-1	TRBJ1-1	CSVEVLQGRPNTEAFF
TRBV19	TRBJ2-6	CASSIFQGTGANVLTF